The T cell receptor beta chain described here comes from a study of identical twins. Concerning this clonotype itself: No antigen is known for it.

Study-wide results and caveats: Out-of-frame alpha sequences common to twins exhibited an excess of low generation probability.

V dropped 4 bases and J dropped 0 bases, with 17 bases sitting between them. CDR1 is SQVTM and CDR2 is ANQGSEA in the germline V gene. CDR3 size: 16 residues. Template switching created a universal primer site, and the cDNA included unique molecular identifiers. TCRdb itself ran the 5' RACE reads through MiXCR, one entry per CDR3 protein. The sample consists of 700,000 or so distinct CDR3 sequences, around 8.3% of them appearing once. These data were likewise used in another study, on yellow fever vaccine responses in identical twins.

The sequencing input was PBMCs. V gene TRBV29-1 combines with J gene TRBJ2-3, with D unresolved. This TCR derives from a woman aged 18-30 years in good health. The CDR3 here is CSVVVWDLSSTDTQYF. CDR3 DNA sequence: TGCAGCGTTGTCGTTTGGGATTTGTCTAGCACAGATACGCAGTATTTT.